The clone carrying this T cell receptor (beta chain) was counted between two and nine times. Antigen unknown. Other DNA sequences within the sample encode an identical CDR3. As every portion of the isolated RNA was reverse transcribed, the sequencing read expressed TCRB transcripts. Here immunoSEQ multiplex PCR was the method, and the copy in TCRdb shows in-frame clones only, minus some. The sample lists 200,000 to 250,000 clones, about 63% occurring once. Germline assignment: CDR1 GTSNPN and CDR2 SVGIG (reference sequence). The CDR3 contains 13 residues. Trimming took 2 bases from V and 1 from J, leaving 8 bases between them. The entry originates in a study of beta chain features in type 1 diabetes. Looking at the study overall: No patient-donor differences in age, gender, total cells or subset yield. General study results and limits: Junctions at VDJ sites from type 1 diabetes patients had fewer insertions and more deletions. The naive, central memory and Treg TCRB repertoires looked more alike in patients than they did in healthy donors.

The gene calls are TRBV30 and TRBJ1-1; D is undetermined. Specimen: naive CD4+ T cells from blood. This receptor was taken from a man younger than 45 in good health. The CDR3 spells CAWSTRRNTEAFF. For the CDR3, the DNA is TGTGCCTGGAGTACCAGAAGGAACACTGAAGCTTTCTTT.